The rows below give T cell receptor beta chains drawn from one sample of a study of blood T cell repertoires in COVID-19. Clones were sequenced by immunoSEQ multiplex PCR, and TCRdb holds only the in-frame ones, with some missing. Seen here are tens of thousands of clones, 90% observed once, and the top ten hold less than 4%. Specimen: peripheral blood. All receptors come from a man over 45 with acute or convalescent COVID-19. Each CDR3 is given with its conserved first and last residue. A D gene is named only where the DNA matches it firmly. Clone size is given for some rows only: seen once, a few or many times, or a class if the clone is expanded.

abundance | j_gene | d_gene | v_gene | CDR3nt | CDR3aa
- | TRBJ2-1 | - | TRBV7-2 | TGTGCCAGCAGCCGCGGGGGCGGATACAATGAGCAGTTCTTC | CASSRGGGYNEQFF
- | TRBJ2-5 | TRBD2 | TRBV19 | TGTGCCAGTAGTCGGACTAGCGGTTCTCAAGAGACCCAGTACTTC | CASSRTSGSQETQYF
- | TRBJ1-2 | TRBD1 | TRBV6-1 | TGTGCCAGCAGTGAATCGACAGGGCTGGGCTACACCTTC | CASSESTGLGYTF
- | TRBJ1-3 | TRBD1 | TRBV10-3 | TGTGCCATCAGGGGACAGGGGGCAGGAAACACCATATATTTT | CAIRGQGAGNTIYF
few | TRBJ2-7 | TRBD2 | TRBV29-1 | TGCAGCGTTGAAGGACTAGCGGGAGTAGGGAACGAGCAGTACTTC | CSVEGLAGVGNEQYF
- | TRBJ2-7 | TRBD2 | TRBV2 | TGTGCCACTAGCGGGAGTTCCTACGAGCAGTACTTC | CATSGSSYEQYF
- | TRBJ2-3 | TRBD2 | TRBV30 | TGTGCCTGGAGCCAAACTAGCGGGTACACAGATACGCAGTATTTT | CAWSQTSGYTDTQYF
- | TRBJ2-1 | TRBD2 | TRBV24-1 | TGTGCCACCAGTGATTGGGGGGCTAGCGGGAGGGCCACCTACAATGAGCAGTTCTTC | CATSDWGASGRATYNEQFF
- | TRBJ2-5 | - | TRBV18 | TGTGCCAGCTCAGGCGCAGGCCGCGAGACCCAGTACTTC | CASSGAGRETQYF
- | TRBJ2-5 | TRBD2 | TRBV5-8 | TGTGCCAGCAGCTCGGGACTAGCGGGGGCTGGGGAGACCCAGTACTTC | CASSSGLAGAGETQYF
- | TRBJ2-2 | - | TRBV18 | TGTGCCAGCTCACCAAGACAGGACACCGGGGAGCTGTTTTTT | CASSPRQDTGELFF
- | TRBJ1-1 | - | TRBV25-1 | TGTGCCAGCAGTAGATCTTGGGGGGGGGACACTGAAGCTTTCTTT | CASSRSWGGDTEAFF
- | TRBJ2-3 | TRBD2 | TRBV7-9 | TGTGCCAGCAGCTTAGGGACTAGCGGGAGTACAGATACGCAGTATTTT | CASSLGTSGSTDTQYF
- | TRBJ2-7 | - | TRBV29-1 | TGCAGCGTTGCAGGTCCCCCCTACGAGCAGTACTTC | CSVAGPPYEQYF
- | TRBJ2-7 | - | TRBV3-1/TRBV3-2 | TGTGCCAGCAGCCATGGCGCGGTTTCCTACGAGCAGTACTTC | CASSHGAVSYEQYF
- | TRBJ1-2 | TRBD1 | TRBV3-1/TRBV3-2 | TGTGCCAGCAGCCTCCAACAGGGGGACTATGGCTACACCTTC | CASSLQQGDYGYTF
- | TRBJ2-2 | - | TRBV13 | TGTGCCAGCAGCTTAGGCCGTAGCACCGGGGAGCTGTTTTTT | CASSLGRSTGELFF
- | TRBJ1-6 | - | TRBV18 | TGTGCCAGCTCACCACTAAGGACAGATAATTCACCCCTCCACTTT | CASSPLRTDNSPLHF
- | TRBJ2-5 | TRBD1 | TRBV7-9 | TGTGCCAGCAGCGGGGGACAGCCTCAAGAGACCCAGTACTTC | CASSGGQPQETQYF
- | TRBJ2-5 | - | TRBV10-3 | TGTGCCATCAGGGCTACAGGGCCCCAAGAGACCCAGTACTTC | CAIRATGPQETQYF
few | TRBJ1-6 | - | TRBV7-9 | TGTGCCAGCAGCTCGACCGGGACTCCTGATTCACCCCTCCACTTT | CASSSTGTPDSPLHF
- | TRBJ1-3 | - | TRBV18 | TGTGCCAGCTCACCTAGTGGTTCTCCCGGAAACACCATATATTTT | CASSPSGSPGNTIYF
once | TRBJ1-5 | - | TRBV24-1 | TGTGCCACCAGTGTGGGCAGGGTCAATCAGCCCCAGCATTTT | CATSVGRVNQPQHF
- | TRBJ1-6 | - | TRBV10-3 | TGTGCCATCAGTGAGGAGGATCCCGGGAATTCACCCCTCCACTTT | CAISEEDPGNSPLHF
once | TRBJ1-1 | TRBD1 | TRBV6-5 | TGTGCCAGCAGTTCGACAGGGGGTTTAATGAACACTGAAGCTTTCTTT | CASSSTGGLMNTEAFF
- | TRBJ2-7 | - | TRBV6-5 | TGTGCCAGCAGTTACGCGGGCGCCTCCTACGAGCAGTACTTC | CASSYAGASYEQYF
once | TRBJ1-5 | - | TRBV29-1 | TGCAGCGTTTCGGGGAGCAATAGCAATCAGCCCCAGCATTTT | CSVSGSNSNQPQHF
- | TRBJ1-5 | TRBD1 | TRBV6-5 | TGTGCCAGCAGGCCCGGGACAGGGGTTCAGCCCCAGCATTTT | CASRPGTGVQPQHF
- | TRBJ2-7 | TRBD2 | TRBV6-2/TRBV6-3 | TGTGCCAGCAGTCTTCTAGCGGGCCCCGAGCAGTACTTC | CASSLLAGPEQYF
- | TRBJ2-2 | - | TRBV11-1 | TGTGCCAGCAGCCTGACACGGAGGACCGGGGAGCTGTTTTTT | CASSLTRRTGELFF
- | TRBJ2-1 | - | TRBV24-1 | TGTGCCACCAGTGGGGCAGACACCAAATTCTACAATGAGCAGTTCTTC | CATSGADTKFYNEQFF
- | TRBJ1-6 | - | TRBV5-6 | TGTGCCAGCAGCTCCCTGGGAGCTCCTAATAATTCACCCCTCCACTTT | CASSSLGAPNNSPLHF
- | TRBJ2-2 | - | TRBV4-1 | TGCGCCAGCAGCCAAGTAATGGGGGCATACACCGGGGAGCTGTTTTTT | CASSQVMGAYTGELFF